Presented here are 15 T cell receptor beta chains from one specimen sequenced in a study of response to subunit inactivated influenza vaccine. Via MiXCR, TCRdb re-called the RT-PCR reads, giving one row per CDR3 protein. The repertoire holds roughly 790,000 distinct CDR3 sequences, approximately 21% seen once, with roughly 10% in the top ten. This material consisted of PBMCs from blood, taken 5 days after vaccination. These TCRs come from a man aged 50 to 59 who received an inactivated influenza vaccine.

This clonotype was seen many times. The V gene is TRBV7-8, the J gene TRBJ2-5, with TRBD1 matching 7 bases. CDR1 is SGHVS and CDR2 is FQNEAQ in the germline V gene. With V trimmed by 5 bases and J by 5 bases, 14 bases remained unmatched. This CDR3 region has 16 residues. For the CDR3, the DNA is TGTGCCAGCAGCCCCCGTCGGGTCAGGGGGTTCGAGACCCAGTACTTC. Protein: CASSPRRVRGFETQYF.

This clonotype came up a few times. The genes are TRBV6-1 and TRBJ2-6, with D unclear. V was shortened by 4 bases and J by 2 bases, with 9 bases between the two germline ends. The CDR3 is 15 amino acids. Germline V gene lookup returns CDR1 MNHNS and CDR2 SASEGT. CDR3 sequence: CASSVGFTGANVLTF. The CDR3 DNA sequence: TGTGCCAGCAGTGTGGGGTTTACTGGGGCCAACGTCCTGACTTTC.

The chain is built from TRBV29-1 and TRBJ1-2; 10 positions match TRBD1. CDR3 length: 16 residues. V lost 2 bases and J lost 4; bases outside the gene matches: 10. Germline V gives CDR1 SQVTM, CDR2 ANQGSEA. CDR3 region: CSVEMRQGAYIYGYTF. The CDR3 DNA reads TGCAGCGTTGAAATGAGACAGGGGGCGTATATCTATGGCTACACCTTC.

This clonotype was detected only a few times. This rearrangement joins TRBV27 to TRBJ2-7; 10 bases fit TRBD1. The CDR3 runs 15 residues. The germline V gene has CDR1 MNHEY and CDR2 SMNVEV (reference sequence). Trimming cost V 6 bases and J 4 bases; bases outside gene matches: 9. CDR3 protein: CASSLPGTGVYEQYF. The DNA for the CDR3 is TGTGCCAGCAGCCTGCCCGGGACAGGGGTATACGAGCAGTACTTC.

This clonotype was counted between two and nine times. This chain uses TRBV2 with TRBJ1-3, with D unresolved. CDR1 is SNHLY and CDR2 is FYNNEI in the germline V gene. This CDR3 is built from 15 residues. V gave up 3 bases and J gave up 4 bases, with 13 bases separating them. CDR3 region: CASSDQRVWGNTIYF. In nucleotides, the CDR3 is TGTGCCAGCAGTGATCAGCGGGTTTGGGGAAACACCATATATTTT.

The chain combines TRBV4-3 with TRBJ1-1; no clear D. The CDR3 extends over 15 amino acids. Trimming took off 1 base at V and 6 bases at J, with 15 bases between the two ends. Germline-derived CDR1 and CDR2 are LGHNA and YSLEER. CDR3 sequence (DNA): TGCGCCAGCAGCCAAGGATTTCAGGACGCGGCTGAAGCTTTCTTT. Amino acid sequence: CASSQGFQDAAEAFF.

The table lists this clonotype with a few counts. The genes are TRBV28 and TRBJ2-5, with 14 bases matching TRBD2. The V gene end was trimmed by 5 bases and the J gene end by 1 base; junction bases not matched to a gene: 9. CDR3 length: 18 residues. CDR1 is MDHEN and CDR2 is SYDVKM in the germline V gene. The CDR3: CASSLTSGRAMTQETQYF. The CDR3 nucleotides are TGTGCCAGCAGTCTGACTAGCGGGAGGGCCATGACCCAAGAGACCCAGTACTTC.

This clonotype came up once. Relative to the germline gene, one junction end is altered; a read error may explain this. This chain connects TRBV7-2 to TRBJ2-5; D perhaps matches TRBD1 (7 bases). CDR3 length equals 12 residues. Per the germline V gene, CDR1 is SGHTA and CDR2 is FQGNSA. This CDR3 reads CASSLALDRRDF. CDR3 in DNA: TGTGCCAGCAGCTTAGCGCTGGACAGGAGGGACTTC.

CDR3 nucleotide sequence: TGCGCCAGCAGCCAAGATCAGGAGGGCTACGAGCAGTACTTC. Residues: CASSQDQEGYEQYF. V gene TRBV4-1 combines with J gene TRBJ2-7, with D perhaps TRBD2 (6 bases). With 0 bases removed from V and 3 bases from J, the gap between germline ends came to 9 bases. Looked up from germline, CDR1 is MGHRA and CDR2 is YSYEKL. The length of the CDR3 is 14 residues.

This clonotype showed up just a few times. The genes are TRBV4-3 and TRBJ2-7; 8 bases fit TRBD2. Germline-derived CDR1 and CDR2 are LGHNA and YSLEER. The ends lost 3 bases at V and 0 bases at J; junction bases unmatched: 4. This CDR3 has 15 residues. The CDR3 region has the DNA TGCGCCAGCAGCCAGAGCGGGGGACACTCCTACGAGCAGTACTTC. This sequence encodes CASSQSGGHSYEQYF.

This clonotype occurred a few times. V gene TRBV20-1 combines with J gene TRBJ1-2; D might be TRBD1 (5 bases). V gave up 2 bases and J gave up 7 bases, with 17 bases separating them. Germline CDR1 and CDR2: DFQATT and SNEGSKA (reference sequence). This CDR3 region has 14 residues. In DNA form, the CDR3 reads TGCAGTGCTAGACGGGGCTTGGAGACCCTTGGCTACACCTTC. Translating it yields CSARRGLETLGYTF.

The chain has TRBV6-2 or TRBV6-3 and TRBJ2-2; TRBD1 might be the D (6 bases). V lost 1 base and J lost 2, with 11 bases in between. This CDR3 region has 16 residues. Germline V gene lookup returns CDR1 MNHEY and CDR2 SVGEGT. For the CDR3, the DNA is TGTGCCAGCAGTTACTTCCACAGGGCTAACACCGGGGAGCTGTTTTTT. Protein sequence: CASSYFHRANTGELFF.

This chain joins TRBV20-1 and TRBJ1-4, with 9 bases aligning to TRBD1. The CDR3 is 12 amino acids. The germline CDR1 and CDR2 sequences are DFQATT and SNEGSKA (reference sequence). V was clipped by 6 bases and J by 6 bases; unmatched bases: 2. CDR3 sequence reads: CSARTGDEKLFF. In DNA form, the CDR3 reads TGCAGTGCAAGGACAGGGGATGAAAAACTGTTTTTT.

V usage is TRBV12-3 or TRBV12-4 and J usage is TRBJ2-1; possible D gene TRBD2, 5 bases. The V end was cut by 6 bases, the J end by 0 bases, with 15 bases between. This CDR3 has 16 residues. The DNA of the CDR3 is TGTGCCAGCAGGCCGAATAGCGTAAGCTCCTACAATGAGCAGTTCTTC. Its protein is CASRPNSVSSYNEQFF.

The V and J genes are TRBV7-9 and TRBJ2-1; 7 bases line up with TRBD1. CDR3 size: 14 residues. V shed 5 bases and J 5 bases; nucleotides not matched to a gene: 6. Germline loops: CDR1 SEHNR, CDR2 FQNEAQ (reference sequence). The CDR3 DNA reads TGTGCCAGCAGCGGACACGGGACAGACAATGAGCAGTTCTTC. It codes for CASSGHGTDNEQFF.